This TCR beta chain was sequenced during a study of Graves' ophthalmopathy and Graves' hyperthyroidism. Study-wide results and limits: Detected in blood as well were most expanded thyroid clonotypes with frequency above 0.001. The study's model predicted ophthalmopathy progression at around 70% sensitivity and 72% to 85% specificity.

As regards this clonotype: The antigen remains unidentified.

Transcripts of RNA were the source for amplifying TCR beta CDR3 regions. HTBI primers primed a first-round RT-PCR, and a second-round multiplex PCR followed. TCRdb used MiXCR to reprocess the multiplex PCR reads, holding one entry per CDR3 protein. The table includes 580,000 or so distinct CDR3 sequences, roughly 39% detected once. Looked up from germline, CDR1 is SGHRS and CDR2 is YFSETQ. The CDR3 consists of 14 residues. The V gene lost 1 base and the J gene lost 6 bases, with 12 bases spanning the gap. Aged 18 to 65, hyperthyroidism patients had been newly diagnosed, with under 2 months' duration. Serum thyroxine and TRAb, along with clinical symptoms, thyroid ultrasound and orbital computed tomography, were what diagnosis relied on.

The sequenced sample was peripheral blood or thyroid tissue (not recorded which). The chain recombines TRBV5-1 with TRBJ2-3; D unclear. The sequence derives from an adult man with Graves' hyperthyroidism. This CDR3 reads CASSLSASVDTQYF. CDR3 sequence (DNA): TGCGCCAGCAGCTTGTCTGCTAGTGTGGATACGCAGTATTTT. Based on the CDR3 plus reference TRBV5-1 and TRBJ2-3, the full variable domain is KAGVTQTPRYLIKTRGQQVTLSCSPISGHRSVSWYQQTPGQGLQFLFEYFSETQRNKGNFPGRFSGRQFSNSRSEMNVSTLELGDSALYLCASSLSASVDTQYFGPGTRLTVL.